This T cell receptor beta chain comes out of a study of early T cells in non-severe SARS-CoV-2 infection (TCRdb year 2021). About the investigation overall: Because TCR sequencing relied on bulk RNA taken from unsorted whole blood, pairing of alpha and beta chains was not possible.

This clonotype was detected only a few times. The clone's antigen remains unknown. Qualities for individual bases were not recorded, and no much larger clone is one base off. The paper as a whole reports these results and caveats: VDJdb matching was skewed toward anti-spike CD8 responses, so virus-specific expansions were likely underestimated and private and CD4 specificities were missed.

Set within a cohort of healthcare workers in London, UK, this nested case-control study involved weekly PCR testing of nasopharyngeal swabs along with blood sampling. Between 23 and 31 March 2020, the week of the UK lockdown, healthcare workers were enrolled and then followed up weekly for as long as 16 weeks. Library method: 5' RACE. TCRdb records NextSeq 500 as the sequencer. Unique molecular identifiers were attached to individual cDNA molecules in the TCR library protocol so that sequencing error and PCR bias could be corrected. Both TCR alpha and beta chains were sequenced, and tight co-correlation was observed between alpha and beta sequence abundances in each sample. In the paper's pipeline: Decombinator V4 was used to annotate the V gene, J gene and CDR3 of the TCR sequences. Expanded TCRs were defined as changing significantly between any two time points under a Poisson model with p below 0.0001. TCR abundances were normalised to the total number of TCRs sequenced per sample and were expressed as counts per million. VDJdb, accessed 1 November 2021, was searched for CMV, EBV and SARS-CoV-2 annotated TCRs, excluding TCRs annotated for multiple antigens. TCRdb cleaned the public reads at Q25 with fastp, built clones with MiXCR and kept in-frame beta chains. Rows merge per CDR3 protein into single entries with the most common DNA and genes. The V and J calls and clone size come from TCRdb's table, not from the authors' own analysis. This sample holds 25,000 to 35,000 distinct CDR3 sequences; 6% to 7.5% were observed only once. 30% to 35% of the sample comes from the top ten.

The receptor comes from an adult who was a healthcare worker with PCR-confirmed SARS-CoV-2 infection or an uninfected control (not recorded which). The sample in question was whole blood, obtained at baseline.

The DNA reads as follows: TGTGCCAGCAGTGAATACGCGGCAGTCAATGAGCAGTTCTTC. Its translation is CASSEYAAVNEQFF. The sequence joins TRBV25-1 to TRBJ2-1, with no confident D gene call. The germline V gene supplies CDR1 MGHDK and CDR2 SYGVNS. The CDR3 starts with the cysteine, ends with the phenylalanine, and has 14 residues. Left in the record is the CDR3 DNA by itself, 42 bases read in frame from the first base. V is pared back by 0 bases and J by 6 bases, with 9 bases lying between the germline termini. Extended through the reference TRBV25-1 and TRBJ2-1 proteins, this CDR3 yields the full variable domain: EADIYQTPRYLVIGTGKKITLECSQTMGHDKMYWYQQDPGMELHLIHYSYGVNSTEKGDLSSESTVSRIRTEHFPLTLESARPSHTSQYLCASSEYAAVNEQFFGPGTRLTVL.